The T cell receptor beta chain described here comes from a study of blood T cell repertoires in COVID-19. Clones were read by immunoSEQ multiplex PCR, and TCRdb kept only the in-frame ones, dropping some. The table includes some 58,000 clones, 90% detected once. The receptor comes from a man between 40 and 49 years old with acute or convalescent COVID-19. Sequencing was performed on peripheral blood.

DNA of the CDR3: TGTGCCAGCAGCCCGCCGCCAGGACATAGGATGAACACTGAAGCTTTCTTT. Its protein is CASSPPPGHRMNTEAFF. The gene calls are TRBV7-2 and TRBJ1-1; D may be TRBD1 (5 bases). The CDR3 has 17 amino acids. Trimming took off 5 bases at V and 0 bases at J, with 19 bases between the two ends. The germline gives CDR1 SGHTA, CDR2 FQGNSA.